This TCR beta chain was sequenced for a study of T cell responses to AZD1222 COVID-19 vaccine. This CDR3 is built from 12 residues. Germline V lookup: CDR1 LGHDT, CDR2 YNNKEL (reference sequence). Trimming removed 3 bases from V and 4 bases from J, with 6 bases in between. On this clone: Its antigen is as yet unknown. This same CDR3 is encoded by further DNA sequences in the sample.

Libraries were prepared by immunoSEQ multiplex PCR; TCRdb keeps only in-frame clonotypes and omits some of them. The sample lists about 97,000 clones, more than 85% occurring once. Study-level findings and limits: Females made up more of the donors, who were largely white British, and clonal diversity may have come out too low. Baseline seropositives among AZD1222 recipients totaled only five to seven. Compared with day 0, the breadth and depth of the Spike-specific TCR repertoire rose significantly after two doses of AZD1222.

J is TRBJ1-2 and V is TRBV3-1 (or the pseudogene TRBV3-2), with D perhaps matching TRBD1 (5 bases). This specimen consisted of peripheral blood, obtained on day 0 of AZD1222 vaccination. The receptor's source is an adult in good health. The CDR3 protein is CASSQGGYGYTF. CDR3 sequence (DNA): TGTGCCAGCAGCCAGGGGGGCTATGGCTACACCTTC.